The rows below give T cell receptor beta chains drawn from one sample of a study of shared clonotypes between healthy human individuals. Profiling relied on immunoSEQ multiplex PCR, and the TCRdb table lists in-frame clones only, not all of them. The sample includes a few million clones, around nine tenths of them seen just once. The sequencing sample was made of naive CD4+ T cells sorted from blood. Source of these receptors: a man aged 18 to 29 in good health. Both conserved end residues are part of each CDR3. A D gene is named only where the DNA matches it firmly. The size entry is marked missing in some rows and otherwise reads once, few, many or a size class.

CDR3 DNA,CDR3 protein,V gene,D gene,clone size,J gene
TGCGCCAGCAGCCAAGATTTCGGATCCTACAATGAGCAGTTCTTC,CASSQDFGSYNEQFF,TRBV4-3,NA,NA,TRBJ2-1
TGTGCCAGCAGTACGGGGCTAATCGATGGCTACACCTTC,CASSTGLIDGYTF,TRBV28,NA,few,TRBJ1-2
TGCGCCAGCAGCTTGGGACAGGGCTATAATTCACCCCTCCACTTT,CASSLGQGYNSPLHF,TRBV5-1,TRBD1,NA,TRBJ1-6
TGTGCCAGCAGACCAGGAGGGACTAGCGGATACAATGAGCAGTTCTTC,CASRPGGTSGYNEQFF,TRBV7-3,TRBD2,NA,TRBJ2-1
TGTGCCAGCAGTTTTGGTCTGACTGAAAGGAGTTACGAGCAGTACTTC,CASSFGLTERSYEQYF,TRBV28,NA,NA,TRBJ2-7
TGTGCCAGCAGCCAAGAACTAGTTTCGCGAGAGACCCAGTACTTC,CASSQELVSRETQYF,TRBV4-2,NA,NA,TRBJ2-5
TGTGCCAGCAGCTTGGTCCAAACCGGGGAGCTGTTTTTT,CASSLVQTGELFF,TRBV5-4,NA,NA,TRBJ2-2
TGTGCCAGCAGCCCGGGAGGCAGGAAGGTCTCCTACGAGCAGTACTTC,CASSPGGRKVSYEQYF,TRBV28,TRBD2,NA,TRBJ2-7
TGTGCCAGCAGTGCCGGGACGGCTAACTATGGCTACACCTTC,CASSAGTANYGYTF,TRBV28,NA,once,TRBJ1-2
TGTGCCAGCTTCGGCAGCTTGAACACTGAAGCTTTCTTT,CASFGSLNTEAFF,TRBV6-5,NA,once,TRBJ1-1
TGTGCCAGCAGCGTAGGGACAGCCGGGACTAGCGGGAGATCCTACGAGCAGTACTTC,CASSVGTAGTSGRSYEQYF,TRBV9,TRBD2,NA,TRBJ2-7
TGTGCCATCAGTGAGTCGAAGGGAACCGGGGAGCTGTTTTTT,CAISESKGTGELFF,TRBV10-3,NA,NA,TRBJ2-2
TGTGCCAGTAGTACCGACACGGACCTCTATGGCTACACCTTC,CASSTDTDLYGYTF,TRBV19,NA,NA,TRBJ1-2
TGTGCCAGCAGTCATACCCGGAGCACAGATACGCAGTATTTT,CASSHTRSTDTQYF,TRBV6-4,NA,NA,TRBJ2-3
TGTGCCTGGAGTGCCCCGTTGAGGGGTAGTGAAAAACTGTTTTTT,CAWSAPLRGSEKLFF,TRBV30,NA,few,TRBJ1-4
TGCGCCAGCAGCTTTGGTGGAACTAATGAAAAACTGTTTTTT,CASSFGGTNEKLFF,TRBV5-1,NA,NA,TRBJ1-4
TGTGCCAGCAGCTTAGTTTCTGGCGAGCGGGAGGTCACAGATACGCAGTATTTT,CASSLVSGEREVTDTQYF,TRBV7-8,TRBD2,once,TRBJ2-3
TGTGCCAGCAGTTCCGGACTAGCGGGAGGGCCAGGTGAGCAGTTCTTC,CASSSGLAGGPGEQFF,TRBV6-5,TRBD2,NA,TRBJ2-1
TGTGCCAGCACCTATTCTCGAGAAAAACTGTTTTTT,CASTYSREKLFF,TRBV21-1,NA,NA,TRBJ1-4
TGTGCCAGCAGCAAAGTACGGCTAGCCTACGAGCAGTACTTC,CASSKVRLAYEQYF,TRBV21-1,NA,NA,TRBJ2-7
TGTGCCAGCAGCTTAAACGAGGGGGACGCGACCCAGTACTTC,CASSLNEGDATQYF,TRBV7-6,NA,NA,TRBJ2-5
TGTGCCAGCAGTTACGGGCAGGTGAAGGGAAACTATGGCTACACCTTC,CASSYGQVKGNYGYTF,TRBV6-5,NA,NA,TRBJ1-2
TGTGCCAGCAGCCCCCAGGGCACCGGGGAGCTGTTTTTT,CASSPQGTGELFF,TRBV7-2,NA,NA,TRBJ2-2
TGTGCCAGCAGTTCAAGTCGAGATACGCAGTATTTT,CASSSSRDTQYF,TRBV6-5,NA,NA,TRBJ2-3
TGTGCCAGCAGCGTAGGAAGCTCCGAGCAGTACTTC,CASSVGSSEQYF,TRBV9,NA,NA,TRBJ2-7
TGTGCCAGCAGTACCAGCGCTGGACAGGGATTTGAAGCTTTCTTT,CASSTSAGQGFEAFF,TRBV6-5,TRBD1,NA,TRBJ1-1
TGTGCCACCAGCCCCTACGTACCAGGGGGTAAAAGCAATCAGCCCCAGCATTTT,CATSPYVPGGKSNQPQHF,TRBV15,TRBD1,NA,TRBJ1-5
TGTGCCAGCAGCTTGGCAGGATCTAGCGGGTTGAGAGAGACCCAGTACTTC,CASSLAGSSGLRETQYF,TRBV5-8,TRBD2,NA,TRBJ2-5
TGCGCCACCACAAAGACAGGGGACCTGAACACTGAAGCTTTCTTT,CATTKTGDLNTEAFF,TRBV5-1,TRBD1,NA,TRBJ1-1